This TCR beta chain was obtained from a study of T cell changes during pregnancy in multiple sclerosis (dated by TCRdb to the late 2010s). Study-wide context: The study looked at changes in the T cell repertoire across pregnancy in women with multiple sclerosis.

Libraries were built with the immunoSEQ multiplex PCR assay. Drawn from immuneACCESS, this table holds only the in-frame rearrangements with V and J called that TCRdb kept. Clones are partly lost; checked studies trace under half to an unresolved V gene and leave the rest unexplained. In this sample the table shows about 70,000 clones, roughly nine tenths of which occur a single time. Jointly, the top ten make up roughly 2.1% of the sample. Measured from the cysteine to the phenylalanine, the CDR3 is 15 residues long. Just the 45-base CDR3 DNA is kept, in frame starting at base 1. V and J lose 5 bases and 8 bases, and a span of 18 bases separates them. CDR1 and CDR2, per the germline V gene, are SGHTA and FQGNSA. In the case of this clone: Its target antigen remains unknown. The record has no base qualities; no much larger clone is one base away.

The sequencing used peripheral blood, collected in the second trimester of pregnancy. The V and J genes are TRBV7-2 and TRBJ1-4; no confident D gene assignment can be made. The clonotype was recovered from a female donor in good health, enrolled as a control in a pregnancy study. The DNA reads TGTGCCAGCAGCCCACGGGCGGGTAGGACGGAAAAACTGTTTTTT. The resulting protein is CASSPRAGRTEKLFF. This CDR3, with the reference TRBV7-2 and TRBJ1-4 proteins standing in past its ends, gives the full variable domain GAGVSQSPSNKVTEKGKDVELRCDPISGHTALYWYRQSLGQGLEFLIYFQGNSAPDKSGLPSDRFSAERTGGSVSTLTIQRTQQEDSAVYLCASSPRAGRTEKLFFGSGTQLSVL.